This T cell receptor beta chain was obtained from a study of blood T cell repertoires in COVID-19. Background on the study: Samples taken during acute and convalescent COVID-19 were collected in the United States, Italy and Spain.

CDR1 is SEHNR and CDR2 is FQNEAQ in the germline V gene (reference sequence). CDR3 size: 14 residues. V was shortened by 3 bases and J by 1 base, with 9 bases between the two germline ends. Participants, about 18 to 95 years old, spanned 25 or so US areas. The study recruited exposed participants who had met a COVID-19 case within 2 weeks before entry. Profiling relied on immunoSEQ multiplex PCR, and the TCRdb table lists in-frame clones only, not all of them. This sample carries around 400,000 clones, about 88% of them seen once, and the ten largest clones take 1.4%. This TCR derives from a woman aged 18-29 years who had been exposed to COVID-19. Sequenced material: PBMCs or T cells enriched from blood (not recorded which). The chain links TRBV7-9 to TRBJ1-1; D may be TRBD1 (6 bases). DNA of the CDR3: TGTGCCAGCAGCTTTCCAGGGGAGAACACTGAAGCTTTCTTT. Translated, it gives CASSFPGENTEAFF.